The clone carrying this T cell receptor (beta chain) was seen a handful of times. Antigen specificity is unknown. TCRdb reprocessed the RT-PCR reads via MiXCR and lists one record per CDR3 protein. This sample has approximately 290,000 distinct CDR3 sequences, with 22% found just once. The data were obtained in a study of response to subunit inactivated influenza vaccine. Findings of the study overall: Authors suggested each seasonal influenza vaccination recruits few new T cells.

The CDR3 has 13 amino acids. Trimming left V 3 bases short and J 3 bases short, with 7 bases between. Germline V lookup: CDR1 SGHDT, CDR2 YYEEEE. The TCR sequence derives from a man aged 45 to 70 who received an inactivated influenza vaccine. Material: PBMCs from blood, obtained approximately 20 months after vaccination. V and J are TRBV5-6 and TRBJ1-5; D is ambiguous. The CDR3 protein is CASSSKINQPQHF. The CDR3, as DNA: TGTGCCAGCAGCTCCAAAATCAATCAGCCCCAGCATTTT.